Below, one TCR beta chain is given with its context. Its antigen is currently unknown. This entry is derived from a study of graft-versus-host responses after intestinal transplantation. Study summary: Isolated intestinal, liver-intestinal, or multivisceral transplants were what recipients had.

This CDR3 region has 15 residues. The junction had 3 bases not matched to a gene; V was cut back by 0 bases and J by 5 bases. The germline V gene has CDR1 MNHEY and CDR2 SVGAGI. Study-wide results and limits: Recipient marrow contained GvH clones, some of which appeared first in ileum or blood.

Only in-frame clones appear in the TCRdb table, and some are missing; sequencing was by immunoSEQ multiplex PCR. The table records about 120,000 clones, around 93% of them present only once. The chain has TRBV6-5 and TRBJ2-5; 10 positions match TRBD2. The receptor's source is a human donor who received an intestinal transplant. The source was unstimulated CD4+ T cells sorted from spleen or lymph node cells, collected before intestinal transplant. CDR3 residues: CASSYSLAGAETQYF. The CDR3 nucleotides are TGTGCCAGCAGTTACTCTCTAGCGGGAGCCGAGACCCAGTACTTC.